This T cell receptor beta chain appears in the sequencing data of a study of cytomegalovirus exposure and HLA in healthy donors. Study results and caveats: An Asian-associated ancestry cluster reportedly showed fewer N-insertions than the roughly 700-donor mean in a later analysis. Some V segments, including TRBV6-2 and TRBV6-3, were excluded as indistinguishable. A previous analysis found most TCR beta V segments productive roughly 90% or roughly 30% of the time.

Primers: 60 Vbeta forward and 13 Jbeta reverse. Method: immunoSEQ multiplex PCR; TCRdb's copy keeps in-frame clones and lacks some. The top ten hold approximately 6.5% of the sample, which has around 130,000 clones, approximately 65% seen once. While unrecorded immune exposures were likely, the donors were nominally healthy when sampled. This clone has a handful of counts. Its specificity is unknown. Trimming left V 8 bases short and J 0 bases short, with 19 bases between. Looked up from germline, CDR1 is LNHDA and CDR2 is SQIVND (reference sequence). The CDR3 contains 16 residues. The chain employs TRBV19 and TRBJ1-1; a possible D gene is TRBD1 (6 bases). Sequenced: PBMCs. This clonotype was obtained from a woman aged 55-75 years in good health and CMV-seronegative. This CDR3 is CASSTPDSLMNTEAFF. The CDR3 coding sequence is TGTGCCAGTTCCACCCCGGACAGCCTTATGAACACTGAAGCTTTCTTT.